This T cell receptor (beta chain) was identified in a study of blood T cells in healthy people across ages. The use of a sample-barcoded 5' primer and a J-beta primer mix characterized a second PCR of roughly 7 to 11 cycles. MiXCR was run by TCRdb on the 5' RACE reads, yielding one entry per CDR3 protein. The table shows about 620,000 distinct CDR3 sequences, with 21% occurring only once. Unmatched junction bases numbered 0, after V lost 8 bases and J lost 0 bases. CDR3 length: 16 amino acids. CDR1 and CDR2 (germline): SEHNR, FQNEAQ (reference sequence). The receptor comes from a man aged 65 to 85 in good health. Sequenced material: blood. V is TRBV7-9 and J is TRBJ2-2; 16 nucleotides align to TRBD2. The DNA for the CDR3 is TGTGCCAGCGGGACTAGCGGGAGGGCGAACACCGGGGAGCTGTTTTTT. Translating it yields CASGTSGRANTGELFF.